The clone carrying this T cell receptor (beta chain) was seen just once. Sequenced by immunoSEQ multiplex PCR; TCRdb stores in-frame clones only, minus some. The data hold some 480,000 clones, with 70% to 90% observed a single time. The length of the CDR3 is 17 residues. The V and J ends lost 2 bases and 3 bases respectively, with 17 bases between them. CDR1 and CDR2 from the germline V gene are LNHDA and SQIVND (reference sequence). The sample originates from a study of Ad26.COV2.S vaccination and SARS-CoV-2 variants. Documented treatment: about 20 received Ad26.COV2.S at low or high dose, single or two shots; about 5 received placebo; per-sample allocation not given. After the first vaccine or placebo injection, samples were drawn on day 63.

The TCR comes from a person between 18 and 65 years old who received the Ad26.COV2.S COVID-19 vaccine or a placebo. Sequencing was performed on peripheral blood, taken in a trial of Ad26.COV2.S vaccine versus placebo. J is TRBJ1-5 and V is TRBV19; D is perhaps TRBD1 (6 bases). In DNA, the CDR3 is TGTGCCAGTAGTATAAGGTATCGGGGGCAGCCCAATCAGCCCCAGCATTTT. Protein: CASSIRYRGQPNQPQHF.